The following is a T cell receptor (beta chain) sequence with its context. Assay: immunoSEQ multiplex PCR; the TCRdb copy retains only in-frame clones and omits some. This table has some 91,000 clones, 88% appearing once. This sample is part of a study of identifying expanded T cells in peripheral blood. The CDR3 is 16 amino acids. Germline CDR1 is SGHTA and CDR2 is FQGNSA. V was shortened by 1 base and J by 7 bases, with 20 bases between the two germline ends. V usage is TRBV7-2 and J usage is TRBJ2-7, with a tentative D call TRBD2 (6 bases). Sequencing used blood. This TCR derives from a person aged 18-70 years in good health. The CDR3 bases are TGTGCCAGCAGCTTAGGAACAGGAGGGGTCCAGGAAGAGCAGTACTTC. Its translation: CASSLGTGGVQEEQYF. The whole variable domain, remainder taken from reference TRBV7-2 and TRBJ2-7, is GAGVSQSPSNKVTEKGKDVELRCDPISGHTALYWYRQSLGQGLEFLIYFQGNSAPDKSGLPSDRFSAERTGGSVSTLTIQRTQQEDSAVYLCASSLGTGGVQEEQYFGPGTRLTVT.